This TCR beta chain is drawn from a study of tumor-infiltrating lymphocytes in primary liver carcinoma. V gave up 2 bases and J gave up 10 bases, with 8 bases separating them. Germline V gene lookup returns CDR1 MNHEY and CDR2 SVGAGI. The CDR3 runs to 11 residues. This clonotype is classed as large (0.1 to 1%). Between about 20 and 30 mg of unsorted bulk tissue served as the source from which RNA and DNA were co-extracted. Every tumor contributed samples taken at five separate regions. A constant-region primer primed TCR beta cDNA synthesis from roughly 520 ng of total RNA. Libraries for TCR beta were built through three nested multiplex PCR rounds, which together made up a slightly modified ARM-PCR procedure. Investigators reported that the first two PCR rounds, at 10 to 11 cycles each, used TRBV1-TRBV30 forward primers with a C-beta reverse primer. TCRdb reanalysed the multiplex PCR reads using MiXCR and keeps one entry per CDR3 protein. The sample has roughly 30,000 distinct CDR3 sequences, 71% seen once; the top ten hold 30% to 40%.

The receptor was isolated from a woman aged 25 to 39 with primary liver carcinoma and hepatitis B virus infection. The chain has TRBV6-5 and TRBJ1-1; D gene ambiguous. The material sequenced was liver tumor tissue from sampling region 3. Subset given: tumor region T3, left-lateral pole. Written as DNA, the CDR3 is TGTGCCAGCAGTTACGCAGATGTAGCTTTCTTT. This encodes CASSYADVAFF.